One and the same sample provided the 9 T cell receptor beta chains below, sequenced in a study of control samples from healthy donors and cancer patients. Data came from immunoSEQ multiplex PCR; TCRdb stores just in-frame clones and leaves some out. The sample lists 150,000 to 200,000 clones, 94% seen once, with about 8.5% in the top ten. The sample comprised blood. The receptor source for this set is a woman aged 40-49 years in good health.

This clone turned up a few times. J is TRBJ1-6 and V is TRBV27; a possible D gene is TRBD1 (6 bases). Germline CDR1 and CDR2: MNHEY and SMNVEV (reference sequence). The V end lost 3 bases, the J end lost 5 bases, and 14 bases lay between the germline ends. The CDR3 is 16 amino acids. CDR3 amino acids: CASSFGGQTNNSPLHF. The CDR3 nucleotides read TGTGCCAGCAGTTTTGGAGGACAGACTAATAATTCACCCCTCCACTTT.

The chain employs TRBV18 and TRBJ2-2, with TRBD1 matching over 9 bases. V was clipped by 6 bases and J by 7 bases; unmatched bases: 6. There are 14 residues in the CDR3. Germline values: CDR1 KGHSH, CDR2 LQKENI. The CDR3 here is CASSRDREHGELFF. The CDR3 DNA follows: TGTGCCAGCTCCCGGGACAGGGAGCACGGGGAGCTGTTTTTT.

This sequence joins TRBV7-9 and TRBJ2-5; TRBD2 matches at 9 bases. V was pared by 5 bases and J by 4 bases, with 2 bases of the junction left unmatched. The CDR3 contains 13 residues. Looked up from germline, CDR1 is SEHNR and CDR2 is FQNEAQ (reference sequence). CDR3 bases: TGTGCCAGCAGCCCGGGACTAGCAGAGACCCAGTACTTC. This translates into CASSPGLAETQYF.

The CDR3 DNA reads TGTGCCAGCAGCCCTAATGCCGGACGGCCTAACTATGGCTACACCTTC. This gives the protein CASSPNAGRPNYGYTF. This rearrangement joins TRBV7-2 to TRBJ1-2; D not certain. CDR3 length: 16 residues. The germline V gene has CDR1 SGHTA and CDR2 FQGNSA. The V gene lost 5 bases and the J gene lost 0 bases, with 16 bases spanning the gap. Full variable domain (rest looked up from reference TRBV7-2 and TRBJ1-2): GAGVSQSPSNKVTEKGKDVELRCDPISGHTALYWYRQSLGQGLEFLIYFQGNSAPDKSGLPSDRFSAERTGGSVSTLTIQRTQQEDSAVYLCASSPNAGRPNYGYTFGSGTRLTVV.

The chain carries TRBV10-3 and TRBJ2-7, with 8 bases that match TRBD2. The CDR3 totals 13 residues. Germline loops: CDR1 ENHRY, CDR2 SYGVKD. V gave up 2 bases and J gave up 3 bases; unmatched junction bases: 0. The CDR3 loop reads CAISESGSYEQYF. In nucleotides, the CDR3 is TGTGCCATCAGTGAGAGCGGGAGCTACGAGCAGTACTTC.

The chain carries TRBV6-5 and TRBJ1-1; 7 bases align to TRBD1. CDR3 length: 14 amino acids. CDR1 is MNHEY, CDR2 SVGAGI, per germline. V lost 7 bases, J lost 4 bases, and 9 bases stayed unmatched. As DNA, the CDR3 is TGTGCCAGCACCGAGGGGGCAGGGAGCACTGAAGCTTTCTTT. It codes for CASTEGAGSTEAFF.

The chain employs TRBV29-1 and TRBJ2-7, with 11 bases identical to TRBD2. This CDR3 is 15 amino acids long. Germline CDR1 reads SQVTM; CDR2 reads ANQGSEA. V shed 4 bases and J 0 bases; nucleotides not matched to a gene: 5. In nucleotides, the CDR3 is TGCAGCGTTGGCGGGACTAGCGGCCTCTCCTACGAGCAGTACTTC. It translates to CSVGGTSGLSYEQYF.

The V and J genes are TRBV27 and TRBJ1-4, with D tentatively TRBD1 (6 bases). This CDR3 is built from 14 residues. Trimming pared 5 bases from V and 8 bases from J, leaving 15 bases between. Germline V gene sequence: CDR1 MNHEY, CDR2 SMNVEV (reference sequence). The CDR3 DNA sequence: TGTGCCAGCAGTAAACAGGGTCTGGGCGAAAAACTGTTTTTT. Amino acid sequence: CASSKQGLGEKLFF.

To note about this clone: Other nucleotide sequences in the sample specify the same CDR3. The chain couples TRBV7-8 to TRBJ2-7; tentative D call: TRBD2 (5 bases). V lost 5 bases and J 6 bases, leaving 14 bases between the germline ends. The CDR3 runs to 13 residues. CDR1 SGHVS and CDR2 FQNEAQ come from the germline V gene. The DNA of the CDR3 is TGTGCCAGCAGCGGTCGGGGTGTGGGCGAGCAGTACTTC. It is translated as CASSGRGVGEQYF.